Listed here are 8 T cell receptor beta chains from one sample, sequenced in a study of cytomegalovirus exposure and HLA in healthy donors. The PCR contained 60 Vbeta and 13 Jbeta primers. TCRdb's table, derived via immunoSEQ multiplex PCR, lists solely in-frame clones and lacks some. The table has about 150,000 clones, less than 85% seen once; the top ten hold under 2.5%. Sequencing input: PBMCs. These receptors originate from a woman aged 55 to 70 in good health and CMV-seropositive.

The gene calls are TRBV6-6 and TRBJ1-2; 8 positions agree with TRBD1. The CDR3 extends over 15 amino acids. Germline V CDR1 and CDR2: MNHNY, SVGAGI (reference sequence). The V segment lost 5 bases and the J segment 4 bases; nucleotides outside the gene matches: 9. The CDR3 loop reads CASSQNPGGAYGYTF. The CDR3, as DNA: TGTGCCAGCAGTCAAAACCCAGGGGGCGCCTATGGCTACACCTTC.

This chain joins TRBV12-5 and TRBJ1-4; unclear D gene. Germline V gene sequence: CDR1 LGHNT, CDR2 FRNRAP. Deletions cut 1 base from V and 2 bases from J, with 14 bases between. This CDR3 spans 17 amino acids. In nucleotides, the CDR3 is TGTGCTAGTGGTTTGGGAGGGTCTCTCACCACTAATGAAAAACTGTTTTTT. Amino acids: CASGLGGSLTTNEKLFF.

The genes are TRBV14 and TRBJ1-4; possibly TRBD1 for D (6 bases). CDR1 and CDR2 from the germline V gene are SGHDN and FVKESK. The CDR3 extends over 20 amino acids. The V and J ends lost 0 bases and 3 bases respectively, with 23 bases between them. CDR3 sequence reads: CASSQDLYLDRPSANEKLFF. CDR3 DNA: TGTGCCAGCAGCCAAGATCTTTATTTAGACAGGCCAAGCGCTAATGAAAAACTGTTTTTT.

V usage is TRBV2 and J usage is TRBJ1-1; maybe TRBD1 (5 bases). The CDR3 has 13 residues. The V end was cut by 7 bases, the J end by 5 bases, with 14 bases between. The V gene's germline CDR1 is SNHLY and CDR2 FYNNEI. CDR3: CASTLGLLTEAFF. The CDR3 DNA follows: TGTGCCAGCACTTTGGGACTTCTTACTGAAGCTTTCTTT.

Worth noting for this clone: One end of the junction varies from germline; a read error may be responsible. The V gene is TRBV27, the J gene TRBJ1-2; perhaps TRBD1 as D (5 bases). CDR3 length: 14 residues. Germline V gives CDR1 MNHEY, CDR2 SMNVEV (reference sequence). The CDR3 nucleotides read TGTGCCAGCAGTGTATCGGGGGGGAACTATGGCTACACCTTC. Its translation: CASSVSGGNYGYTF.

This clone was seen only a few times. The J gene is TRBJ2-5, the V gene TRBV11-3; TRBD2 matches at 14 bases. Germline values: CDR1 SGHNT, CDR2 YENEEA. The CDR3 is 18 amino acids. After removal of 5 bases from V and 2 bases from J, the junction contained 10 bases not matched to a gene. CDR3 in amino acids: CASSRGLAGVGRQETQYF. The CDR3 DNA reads TGTGCCAGCAGCAGGGGACTAGCGGGAGTTGGGCGGCAAGAGACCCAGTACTTC. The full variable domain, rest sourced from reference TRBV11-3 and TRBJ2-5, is EAGVVQSPRYKIIEKKQPVAFWCNPISGHNTLYWYLQNLGQGPELLIRYENEEAVDDSQLPKDRFSAERLKGVDSTLKIQPAELGDSAVYLCASSRGLAGVGRQETQYFGPGTRLLVL.

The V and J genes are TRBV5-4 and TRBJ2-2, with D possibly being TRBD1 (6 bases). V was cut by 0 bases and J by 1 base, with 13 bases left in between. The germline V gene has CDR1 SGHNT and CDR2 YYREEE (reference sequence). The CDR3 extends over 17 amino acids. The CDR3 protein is CASSLGVGHLNTGELFF. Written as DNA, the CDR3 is TGTGCCAGCAGCTTGGGGGTGGGACACCTGAACACCGGGGAGCTGTTTTTT.

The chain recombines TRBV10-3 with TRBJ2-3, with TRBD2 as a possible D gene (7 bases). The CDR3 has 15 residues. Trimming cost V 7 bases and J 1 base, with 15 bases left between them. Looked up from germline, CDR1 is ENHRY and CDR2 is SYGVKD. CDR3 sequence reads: CAIKGEGGGTDTQYF. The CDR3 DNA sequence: TGTGCCATCAAGGGGGAGGGAGGGGGCACAGATACGCAGTATTTT.